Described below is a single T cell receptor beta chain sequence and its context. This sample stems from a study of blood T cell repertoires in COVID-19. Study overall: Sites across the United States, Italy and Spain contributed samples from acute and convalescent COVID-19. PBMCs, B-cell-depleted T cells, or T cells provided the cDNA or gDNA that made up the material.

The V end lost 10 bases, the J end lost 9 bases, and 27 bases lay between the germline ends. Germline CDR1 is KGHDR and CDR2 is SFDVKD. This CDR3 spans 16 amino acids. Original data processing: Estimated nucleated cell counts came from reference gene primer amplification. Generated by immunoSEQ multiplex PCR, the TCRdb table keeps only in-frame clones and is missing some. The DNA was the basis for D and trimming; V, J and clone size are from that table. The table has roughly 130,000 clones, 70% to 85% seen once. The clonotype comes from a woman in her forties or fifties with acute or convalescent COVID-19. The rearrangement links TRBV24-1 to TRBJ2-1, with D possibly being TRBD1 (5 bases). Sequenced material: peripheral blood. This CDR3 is CATQTKDSPVGGEQFF. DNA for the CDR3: TGTGCCACGCAGACGAAAGACAGCCCTGTGGGTGGTGAGCAGTTCTTC.